This T cell receptor beta chain was recovered during a study of cytomegalovirus exposure and HLA in healthy donors. Notes on the study in general: Analysis was carried out at a later point, and it linked a missense DCLRE1C variant to TCR beta V- and J-gene trimming. Versus the roughly 670-donor mean, an Asian-associated ancestry cluster reportedly showed fewer N-insertions in a later analysis.

It was with 60 Vbeta and 13 Jbeta primers that the PCR ran. Data came from immunoSEQ multiplex PCR; TCRdb stores just in-frame clones and leaves some out. Seen here are 150,000 or so clones, about four fifths observed once, and the top ten hold 4.9%. The count of this clone is one. Its target is unknown. This clonotype originated in a young woman in good health and CMV-seropositive. The sequencing sample was made of PBMCs.

CDR3 coding DNA: TGTGCCAGCAGCTCGGATGAGCGGGGAGCAGATACGCAGTATTTT. Its translation is CASSSDERGADTQYF. The V gene is TRBV13, the J gene TRBJ2-3; TRBD2 matches at 7 bases. J was trimmed by 4 bases and V by 4 bases; bases with no gene match: 8. CDR1 PRHDT and CDR2 FYEKMQ come from the germline V gene (reference sequence). The CDR3 covers 15 residues.